This is a list of T cell receptor beta chains from one sample in a study of blood T cell repertoires in COVID-19. Measured with immunoSEQ multiplex PCR; TCRdb has only the in-frame clones, and not every one. The data show fewer than 250,000 clones, around 87% seen once. The sequencing sample was made of peripheral blood. The receptors were gathered from a man between 60 and 70 years old with acute or convalescent COVID-19. Both conserved end residues are part of each CDR3. D genes are given only for firm matches. Rows may omit the clone size; those that give it use once, few, many or a size class.

>NA|TRBV27|TRBJ1-2|once
CASTGEGDYGYTF
TGTGCCAGCACAGGGGAGGGAGACTATGGCTACACCTTC
>NA|TRBV19|TRBJ2-3|NA
CASTVPSTDTQYF
TGTGCCAGTACGGTGCCTAGCACAGATACGCAGTATTTT
>NA|TRBV5-1|TRBJ2-1|NA
CASSTGLGADNEQFF
TGCGCCAGCAGCACTGGTTTGGGGGCGGATAATGAGCAGTTCTTC
>NA|TRBV2|TRBJ2-7|once
CASSVSGAADEQYF
TGTGCCAGCAGTGTTTCAGGGGCCGCCGACGAGCAGTACTTC
>NA|TRBV18|TRBJ1-6|few
CASSRGGENSPLHF
TGTGCCAGCTCCCGTGGGGGCGAGAATTCACCCCTCCACTTT
>TRBD1|TRBV6-5|TRBJ2-3|NA
CASSRGYEDTQYF
TGTGCCAGCAGCAGGGGGTATGAAGATACGCAGTATTTT
>TRBD2|TRBV11-3|TRBJ2-3|NA
CASSLHSSGSDTQYF
TGTGCCAGCAGCTTACATTCTAGCGGATCAGATACGCAGTATTTT
>NA|TRBV28|TRBJ1-5|NA
CASRTPFGGAVTSSNQPQHF
TGTGCCAGCAGGACCCCCTTTGGGGGGGCCGTAACTTCTAGCAATCAGCCCCAGCATTTT
>TRBD1|TRBV19|TRBJ2-2|NA
CASSLQGVGELFF
TGTGCCAGTAGTTTACAGGGGGTCGGGGAGCTGTTTTTT
>TRBD2|TRBV5-4|TRBJ2-5|NA
CASSLDLPSGGEETQYF
TGTGCCAGCAGCTTGGATCTTCCTAGCGGGGGGGAAGAGACCCAGTACTTC
>NA|TRBV7-9|TRBJ2-2|NA
CASSSPMSYRDGDTGELFF
TGTGCCAGCAGCTCCCCCATGTCGTACAGGGATGGGGACACCGGGGAGCTGTTTTTT
>TRBD2|TRBV29-1|TRBJ2-5|NA
CSVVTSGGETQYF
TGCAGCGTTGTTACTAGCGGGGGGGAGACCCAGTACTTC
>NA|TRBV7-8|TRBJ1-1|NA
CASSPREGTWMNTEAFF
TGTGCCAGCAGCCCTAGGGAGGGCACCTGGATGAACACTGAAGCTTTCTTT
>TRBD1|TRBV5-1|TRBJ1-1|NA
CASSREGQPTEAFF
TGCGCCAGCAGCCGGGAGGGACAGCCCACTGAAGCTTTCTTT
>NA|TRBV11-2|TRBJ2-4|NA
CASSWELKNIQYF
TGTGCCAGCAGTTGGGAGCTAAAAAACATTCAGTACTTC
>NA|TRBV7-3|TRBJ2-1|NA
CATSDGGGAGVNEQFF
TGTGCCACCTCCGACGGAGGGGGCGCAGGCGTCAATGAGCAGTTCTTC
>TRBD1|TRBV13|TRBJ2-7|NA
CASSRLGQGFEQYF
TGTGCCAGCAGCCGATTGGGACAGGGGTTCGAGCAGTACTTC
>TRBD1|TRBV19|TRBJ1-6|NA
CASSSTGDNSPLHF
TGTGCCAGTAGTAGCACAGGGGATAATTCACCCCTCCACTTT
>TRBD1|TRBV9|TRBJ2-2|NA
CASSVGFGDRGHGELFF
TGTGCCAGCAGCGTCGGGTTCGGGGACAGGGGCCACGGGGAGCTGTTTTTT
>TRBD2|TRBV12-5|TRBJ2-5|NA
CASGFGGGVETQYF
TGTGCTAGTGGTTTCGGCGGGGGTGTGGAGACCCAGTACTTC
>NA|TRBV2|TRBJ1-1|NA
CASNGAGLWGEAFF
TGTGCCAGCAATGGTGCAGGGCTTTGGGGTGAAGCTTTCTTT
>NA|TRBV18|TRBJ2-3|NA
CASSPGDTPEYVTDTQYF
TGTGCCAGCTCACCCGGGGACACACCTGAGTACGTCACAGATACGCAGTATTTT
>NA|TRBV11-2|TRBJ2-5|NA
CASSFSGVLIRETQYF
TGTGCCAGCAGCTTCTCGGGGGTGCTGATAAGGGAGACCCAGTACTTC
>NA|TRBV28|TRBJ1-1|NA
CASSLLQGGGDF
TGTGCCAGCAGTTTATTACAGGGAGGGGGGGACTTT
>NA|TRBV18|TRBJ2-5|NA
CASSPRTGSEILQETQYF
TGTGCCAGCTCACCCCGGACTGGGAGCGAGATACTTCAAGAGACCCAGTACTTC
>NA|TRBV11-3|TRBJ2-5|NA
CASSPPGAPMAQYF
TGTGCCAGCAGCCCACCAGGGGCGCCCATGGCCCAGTACTTC
>NA|TRBV28|TRBJ1-2|NA
CASTGFNYGYTF
TGTGCCAGCACAGGGTTCAACTATGGCTACACCTTC
>NA|TRBV5-1|TRBJ1-4|NA
CASSSGVGEKLFF
TGCGCCAGCAGCTCGGGGGTTGGTGAAAAACTGTTTTTT
>NA|TRBV6-5|TRBJ1-1|NA
CASRVSLRAEAFF
TGTGCCAGCAGAGTAAGTTTGCGGGCTGAAGCTTTCTTT
>NA|TRBV11-2|TRBJ2-5|NA
CASRAGGETQYF
TGTGCCAGCAGGGCGGGCGGGGAGACCCAGTACTTC
>NA|TRBV3-1/TRBV3-2|TRBJ2-3|NA
CASSRVGTDTQYF
TGTGCCAGCAGCCGCGTCGGCACAGATACGCAGTATTTT
>TRBD1|TRBV2|TRBJ2-2|NA
CASRRDRANTGELFF
TGTGCCAGCAGACGGGACAGGGCGAACACCGGGGAGCTGTTTTTT
>TRBD2|TRBV7-9|TRBJ2-5|NA
CASSLKGLAGNQETQYF
TGTGCCAGCAGCTTAAAGGGACTAGCGGGGAACCAAGAGACCCAGTACTTC
>TRBD1|TRBV3-1/TRBV3-2|TRBJ1-2|NA
CASSFPGTGGLGGYTF
TGTGCCAGCAGCTTTCCCGGGACAGGGGGTCTTGGGGGCTACACCTTC
>TRBD1|TRBV2|TRBJ1-4|NA
CASTGDRGRGTNEKLFF
TGTGCCAGCACAGGGGACAGGGGGCGGGGGACTAATGAAAAACTGTTTTTT
>TRBD2|TRBV28|TRBJ2-7|NA
CASSFISGGAYEQYF
TGTGCCAGCAGTTTTATTAGCGGGGGGGCCTACGAGCAGTACTTC
>NA|TRBV19|TRBJ2-5|NA
CASSDPRGALRETQYF
TGTGCCAGTAGTGACCCACGGGGGGCGCTCCGGGAGACCCAGTACTTC
>NA|TRBV13|TRBJ2-7|NA
CASSLPDSGGGYEQYF
TGTGCCAGCAGCTTACCGGACTCCGGAGGAGGCTACGAGCAGTACTTC
>TRBD1|TRBV6-6|TRBJ1-1|NA
CASSPAPDRAFEAFF
TGTGCCAGCAGCCCCGCCCCGGACAGGGCTTTTGAAGCTTTCTTT
>TRBD2|TRBV24-1|TRBJ2-3|NA
CATSDGGAGDTQYF
TGTGCCACCAGTGACGGGGGGGCGGGGGATACGCAGTATTTT
>TRBD2|TRBV7-9|TRBJ2-5|once
CASSFGPGGSETQYF
TGTGCCAGCAGCTTTGGGCCGGGGGGTTCAGAGACCCAGTACTTC
>TRBD1|TRBV6-5|TRBJ1-2|NA
CASRPTGQGAYGYTF
TGTGCCAGCAGACCCACGGGACAGGGGGCTTATGGCTACACCTTC
>NA|TRBV9|TRBJ2-4|NA
CASSASTSGGTAKNIQYF
TGTGCCAGCAGCGCATCAACGTCGGGCGGGACTGCCAAAAACATTCAGTACTTC
>TRBD1|TRBV10-2|TRBJ2-7|NA
CASSEARDRYYEQYF
TGCGCCAGCAGTGAAGCCCGGGACAGGTACTACGAGCAGTACTTC